The clone carrying this TCR beta chain was found many times. Trimming took 11 bases from V and 2 from J; bases not matched to a gene: 8. Germline V gene sequence: CDR1 SNHLY, CDR2 FYNNEI. CDR3 length equals 13 residues. Time point indicated: sample taken at primary tumor resection. Tumor, nontumor lung or frozen PBMC supplied whole RNA, sequenced without sorting. The sample comes from a study of spatial heterogeneity in lung cancer. A unique molecular identifier was attached to every TCR cDNA molecule. TCRdb itself ran the 5' RACE reads through MiXCR, one entry per CDR3 protein. Among about 36,000 distinct CDR3 sequences listed, around 5% were seen once.

Sequenced material: PBMCs, taken at surgery. This TCR came from a female donor with early-stage non-small cell lung cancer. V is TRBV2 and J is TRBJ2-5; the match to TRBD2 covers 7 bases. CDR3 protein: CAGSPGGQETQYF. The CDR3 DNA reads as TGTGCCGGGTCCCCGGGGGGTCAAGAGACCCAGTACTTC.